This T cell receptor (beta chain) derives from a study of regulatory T cells in long-lasting Graves disease. Study outcomes and limitations: Newly diagnosed disease favored TRBV20-1 and TRBJ2-1 over persistent disease.

Comment on this clonotype: Antigen specificity is unknown.

This CDR3 region has 12 residues. Per the germline V gene, CDR1 is ENHRY and CDR2 is SYGVKD. Trimming took off 3 bases at V and 2 bases at J, with 5 bases between the two ends. Indicated time point: newly diagnosed GD, antithyroid drugs for less than 3 months. Isolated PBMC RNA provided the starting material for the TCR library. Construction of TCR beta libraries relied on iRepertoire HTBI primers and on Arm-PCR targeting CDR3 regions. TCRdb fed the multiplex PCR reads into MiXCR, producing one record per CDR3 protein. The sample lists 400,000 to 500,000 distinct CDR3 sequences, around 15% occurring once. In addition, the sample was reused for a study of T cells in Graves' hyperthyroidism and ophthalmopathy. That study reports: Diagnosis rested on symptoms, serum thyroxine and TRAb, thyroid ultrasound, and orbital computed tomography. Primed by the HTBI set, a first-round RT-PCR was run on the TCR CDR3. The blood repertoire included most of the expanded thyroid clonotypes above 0.001.

The sequencing here drew on peripheral blood mononuclear cells (PBMCs), taken at new diagnosis, from a patient treated with antithyroid drugs. The V and J genes are TRBV10-3 and TRBJ2-7; D remains ambiguous. The sequence was collected from a woman aged 50 to 60 with Graves disease. The CDR3 nucleotides are TGTGCCATCAGTGACAAGGCCTACGAGCAGTACTTC. Translation gives CAISDKAYEQYF.